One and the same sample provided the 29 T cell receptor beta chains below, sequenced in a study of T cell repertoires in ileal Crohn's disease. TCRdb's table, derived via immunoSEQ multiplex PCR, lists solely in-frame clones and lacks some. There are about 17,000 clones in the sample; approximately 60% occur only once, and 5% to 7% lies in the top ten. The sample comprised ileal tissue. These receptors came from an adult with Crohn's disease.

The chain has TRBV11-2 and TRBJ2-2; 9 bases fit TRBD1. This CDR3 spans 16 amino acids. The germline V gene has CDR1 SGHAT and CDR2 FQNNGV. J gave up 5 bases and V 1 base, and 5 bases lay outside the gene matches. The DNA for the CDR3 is TGTGCCAGCAGCTTAGTCGGGACAGGGATGACCGGGGAGCTGTTTTTT. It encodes CASSLVGTGMTGELFF.

This CDR3 reads CASSQQGFNSPLHF. CDR3 bases: TGTGCCAGCAGCCAACAGGGTTTTAATTCACCCCTCCACTTT. The chain links TRBV9 to TRBJ1-6, with D maybe TRBD1 (6 bases). This CDR3 contains 14 residues. Germline CDR1 and CDR2: SGDLS and YYNGEE. The V end was cut by 4 bases, the J end by 6 bases, with 11 bases between.

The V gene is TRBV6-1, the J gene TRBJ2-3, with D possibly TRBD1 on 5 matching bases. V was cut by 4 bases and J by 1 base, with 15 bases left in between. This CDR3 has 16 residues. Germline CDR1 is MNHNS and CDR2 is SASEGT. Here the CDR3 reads CASSVGWTSGTDTQYF. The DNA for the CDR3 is TGTGCCAGCAGTGTTGGTTGGACAAGCGGCACAGATACGCAGTATTTT.

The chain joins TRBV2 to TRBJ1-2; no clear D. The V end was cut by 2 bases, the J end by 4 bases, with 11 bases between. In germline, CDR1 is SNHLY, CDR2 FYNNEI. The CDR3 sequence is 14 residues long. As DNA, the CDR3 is TGTGCCAGCAGTGAAATTCATATCGGCTATGGCTACACCTTC. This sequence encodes CASSEIHIGYGYTF.

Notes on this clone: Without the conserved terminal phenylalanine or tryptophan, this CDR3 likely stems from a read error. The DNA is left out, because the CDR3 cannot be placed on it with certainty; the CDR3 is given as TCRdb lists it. The CDR3: CASSETRDRRDP. The chain is built from TRBV2 and TRBJ2-3; the table's D call TRBD2 went unverified against the DNA. Germline V gives CDR1 SNHLY, CDR2 FYNNEI. Including both end residues, the CDR3 is 12 amino acids long.

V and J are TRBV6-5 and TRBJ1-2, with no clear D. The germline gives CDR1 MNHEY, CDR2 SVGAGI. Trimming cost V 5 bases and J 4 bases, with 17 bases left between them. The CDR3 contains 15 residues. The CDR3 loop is CASSTLSEAFYGYTF. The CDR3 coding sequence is TGTGCCAGCAGTACCCTCAGTGAGGCCTTCTATGGCTACACCTTC.

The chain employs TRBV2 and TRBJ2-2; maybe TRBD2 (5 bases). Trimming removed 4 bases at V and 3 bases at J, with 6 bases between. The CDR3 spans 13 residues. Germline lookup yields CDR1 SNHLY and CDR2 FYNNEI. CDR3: CASSVRDTGELFF. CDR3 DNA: TGTGCCAGCAGTGTGAGGGACACCGGGGAGCTGTTTTTT.

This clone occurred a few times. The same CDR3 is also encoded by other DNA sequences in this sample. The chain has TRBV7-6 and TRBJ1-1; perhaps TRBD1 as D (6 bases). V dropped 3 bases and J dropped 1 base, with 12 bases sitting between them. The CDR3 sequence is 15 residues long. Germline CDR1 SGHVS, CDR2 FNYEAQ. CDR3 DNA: TGTGCCAGCAGCTTTGGGGGCAGTAGGAACACTGAAGCTTTCTTT. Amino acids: CASSFGGSRNTEAFF.

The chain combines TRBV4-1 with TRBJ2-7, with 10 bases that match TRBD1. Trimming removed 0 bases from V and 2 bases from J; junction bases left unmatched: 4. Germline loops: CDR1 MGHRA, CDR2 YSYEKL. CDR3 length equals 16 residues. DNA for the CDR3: TGCGCCAGCAGCCAAGATCAGGACAGGGGGACCTACGAGCAGTACTTC. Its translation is CASSQDQDRGTYEQYF.

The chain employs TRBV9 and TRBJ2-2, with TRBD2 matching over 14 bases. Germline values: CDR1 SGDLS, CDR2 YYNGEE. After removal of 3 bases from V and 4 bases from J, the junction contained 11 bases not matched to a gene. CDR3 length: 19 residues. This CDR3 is CASSGAGTSGRSGTGELFF. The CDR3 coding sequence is TGTGCCAGCAGCGGCGCCGGGACTAGCGGGAGAAGTGGCACCGGGGAGCTGTTTTTT. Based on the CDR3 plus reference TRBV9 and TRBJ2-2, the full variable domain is DSGVTQTPKHLITATGQRVTLRCSPRSGDLSVYWYQQSLDQGLQFLIQYYNGEERAKGNILERFSAQQFPDLHSELNLSSLELGDSALYFCASSGAGTSGRSGTGELFFGEGSRLTVL.

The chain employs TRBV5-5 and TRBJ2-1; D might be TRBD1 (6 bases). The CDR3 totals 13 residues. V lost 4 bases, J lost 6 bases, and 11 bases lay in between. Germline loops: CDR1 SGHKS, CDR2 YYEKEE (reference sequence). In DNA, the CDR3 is TGTGCCAGCAGCCTAGGGGGAGTCAATGAGCAGTTCTTC. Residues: CASSLGGVNEQFF.

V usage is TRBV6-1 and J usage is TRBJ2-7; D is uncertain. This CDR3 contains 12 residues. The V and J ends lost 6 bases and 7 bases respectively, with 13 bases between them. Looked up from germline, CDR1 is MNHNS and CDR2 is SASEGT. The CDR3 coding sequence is TGTGCCAGCAGCCTTCTGAGAAATGAGCAGTACTTC. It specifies CASSLLRNEQYF.

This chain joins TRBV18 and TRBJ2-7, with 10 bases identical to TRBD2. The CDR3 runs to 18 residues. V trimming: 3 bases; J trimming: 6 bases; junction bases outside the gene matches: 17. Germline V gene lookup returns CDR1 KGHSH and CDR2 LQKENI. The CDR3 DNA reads TGTGCCAGCTCACCCAATAGCGGAGCTAGCGGGAGACCAGGCGAGCAGTACTTC. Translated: CASSPNSGASGRPGEQYF. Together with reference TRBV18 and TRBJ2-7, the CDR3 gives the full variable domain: NAGVMQNPRHLVRRRGQEARLRCSPMKGHSHVYWYRQLPEEGLKFMVYLQKENIIDESGMPKERFSAEFPKEGPSILRIQQVVRGDSAAYFCASSPNSGASGRPGEQYFGPGTRLTVT.

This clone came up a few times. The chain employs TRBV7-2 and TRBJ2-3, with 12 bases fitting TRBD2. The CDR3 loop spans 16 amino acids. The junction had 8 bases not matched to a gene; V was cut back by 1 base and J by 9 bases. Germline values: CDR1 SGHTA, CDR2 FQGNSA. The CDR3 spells CASSLEATSGGRTQYF. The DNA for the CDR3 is TGTGCCAGCAGCTTAGAGGCGACTAGCGGGGGAAGAACGCAGTATTTT. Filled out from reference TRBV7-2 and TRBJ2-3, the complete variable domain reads GAGVSQSPSNKVTEKGKDVELRCDPISGHTALYWYRQSLGQGLEFLIYFQGNSAPDKSGLPSDRFSAERTGGSVSTLTIQRTQQEDSAVYLCASSLEATSGGRTQYFGPGTRLTVL.

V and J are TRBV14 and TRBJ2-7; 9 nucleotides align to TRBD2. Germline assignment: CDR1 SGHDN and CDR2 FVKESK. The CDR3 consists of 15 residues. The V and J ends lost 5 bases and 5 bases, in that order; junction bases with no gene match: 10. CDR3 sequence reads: CASSVLSGSGNEQYF. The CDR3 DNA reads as TGTGCCAGCAGCGTACTTAGCGGGAGCGGGAACGAGCAGTACTTC.

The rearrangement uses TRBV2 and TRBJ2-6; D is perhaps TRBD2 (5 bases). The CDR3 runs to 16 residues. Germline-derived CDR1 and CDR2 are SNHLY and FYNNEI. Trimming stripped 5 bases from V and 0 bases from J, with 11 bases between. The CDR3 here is CASSSGLYSGANVLTF. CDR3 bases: TGTGCCAGCAGTTCCGGACTGTACTCTGGGGCCAACGTCCTGACTTTC.

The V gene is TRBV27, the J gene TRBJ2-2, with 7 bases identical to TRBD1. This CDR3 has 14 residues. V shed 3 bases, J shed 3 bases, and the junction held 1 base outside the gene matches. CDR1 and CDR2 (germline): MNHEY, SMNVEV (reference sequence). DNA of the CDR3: TGTGCCAGCAGTTTGAGGGGGCACACCGGGGAGCTGTTTTTT. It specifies CASSLRGHTGELFF.

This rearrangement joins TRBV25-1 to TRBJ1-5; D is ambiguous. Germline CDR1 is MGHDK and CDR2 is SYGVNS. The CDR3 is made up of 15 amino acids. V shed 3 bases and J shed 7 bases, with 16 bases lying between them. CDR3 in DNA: TGTGCCAGCAGTGAGGAGAGCTATATCGACCAGCCCCAGCATTTT. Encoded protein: CASSEESYIDQPQHF.

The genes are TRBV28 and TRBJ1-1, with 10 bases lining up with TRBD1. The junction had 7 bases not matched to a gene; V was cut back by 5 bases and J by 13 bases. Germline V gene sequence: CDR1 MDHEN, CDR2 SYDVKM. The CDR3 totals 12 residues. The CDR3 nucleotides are TGTGCCAGCAGTGGGGGACAGGGGCGTCTTTTCTTT. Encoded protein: CASSGGQGRLFF.

CDR3 nucleotide sequence: TGTGCCAGCAGTCCCCTCGGAGGAGGGGCTAACTATGGCTACACCTTC. Residues: CASSPLGGGANYGYTF. J is TRBJ1-2 and V is TRBV28, with D perhaps matching TRBD1 (5 bases). CDR3 length: 16 amino acids. V shed 5 bases and J shed 0 bases, with 16 bases lying between them. CDR1 MDHEN and CDR2 SYDVKM come from the germline V gene.

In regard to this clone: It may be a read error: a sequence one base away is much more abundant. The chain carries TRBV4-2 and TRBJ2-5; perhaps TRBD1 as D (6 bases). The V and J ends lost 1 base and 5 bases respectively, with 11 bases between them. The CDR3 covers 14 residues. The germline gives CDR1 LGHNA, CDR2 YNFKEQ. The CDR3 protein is CASSQGQGMETQYF. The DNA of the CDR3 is TGTGCCAGCAGCCAAGGTCAGGGGATGGAGACCCAGTACTTC.

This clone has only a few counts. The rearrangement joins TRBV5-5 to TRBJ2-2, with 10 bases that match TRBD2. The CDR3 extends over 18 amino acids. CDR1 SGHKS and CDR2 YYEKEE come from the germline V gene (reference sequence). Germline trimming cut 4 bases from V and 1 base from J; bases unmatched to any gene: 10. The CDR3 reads CASSPRLAGRVNTGELFF. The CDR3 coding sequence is TGTGCCAGCAGCCCTCGACTAGCGGGCCGGGTGAACACCGGGGAGCTGTTTTTT.

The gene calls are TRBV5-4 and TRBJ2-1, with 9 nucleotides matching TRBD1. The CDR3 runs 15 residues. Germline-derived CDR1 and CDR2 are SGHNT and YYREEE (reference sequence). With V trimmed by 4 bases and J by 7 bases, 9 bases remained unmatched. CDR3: CASSAGQGFLNEQFF. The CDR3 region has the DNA TGTGCCAGCAGCGCCGGACAGGGGTTCCTAAATGAGCAGTTCTTC.

CDR3: CASRGGLAANKETQYF. CDR3 in DNA: TGTGCCAGCAGGGGGGGACTAGCGGCGAATAAAGAGACCCAGTACTTC. V and J are TRBV2 and TRBJ2-5; 11 nucleotides match TRBD2. This CDR3 contains 16 residues. V was pared by 6 bases and J by 3 bases, with 9 bases of the junction left unmatched. Per germline, CDR1 SNHLY and CDR2 FYNNEI.

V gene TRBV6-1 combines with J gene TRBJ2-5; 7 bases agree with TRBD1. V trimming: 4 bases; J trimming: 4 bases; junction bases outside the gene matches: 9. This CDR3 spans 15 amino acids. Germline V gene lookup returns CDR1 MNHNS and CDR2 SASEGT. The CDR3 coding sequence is TGTGCCAGCAGTGTTTACAGGGGTTGGTCAGAGACCCAGTACTTC. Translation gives CASSVYRGWSETQYF.

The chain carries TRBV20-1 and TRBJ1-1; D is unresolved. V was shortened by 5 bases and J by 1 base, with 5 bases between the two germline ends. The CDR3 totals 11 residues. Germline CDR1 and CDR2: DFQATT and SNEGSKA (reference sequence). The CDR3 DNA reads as TGCAGTGCTTACAGGAACACTGAAGCTTTCTTT. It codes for CSAYRNTEAFF.

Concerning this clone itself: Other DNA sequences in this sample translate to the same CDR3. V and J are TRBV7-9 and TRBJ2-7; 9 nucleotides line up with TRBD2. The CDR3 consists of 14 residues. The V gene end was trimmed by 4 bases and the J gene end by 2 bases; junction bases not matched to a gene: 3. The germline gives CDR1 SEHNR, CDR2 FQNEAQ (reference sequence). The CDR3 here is CASSSLAGAYEQYF. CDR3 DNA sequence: TGTGCCAGCAGCTCCTTAGCGGGAGCCTACGAGCAGTACTTC.

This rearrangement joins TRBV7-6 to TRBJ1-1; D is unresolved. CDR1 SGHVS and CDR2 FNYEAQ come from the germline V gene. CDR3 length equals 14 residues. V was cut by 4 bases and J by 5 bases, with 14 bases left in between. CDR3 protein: CASSSGGRGTEAFF. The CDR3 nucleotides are TGTGCCAGCAGCTCTGGTGGGCGAGGGACTGAAGCTTTCTTT.

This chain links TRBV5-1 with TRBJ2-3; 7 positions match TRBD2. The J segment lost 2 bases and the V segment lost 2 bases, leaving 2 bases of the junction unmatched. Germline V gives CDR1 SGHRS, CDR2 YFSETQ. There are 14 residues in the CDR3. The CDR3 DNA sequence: TGCGCCAGCAGCTTCGGGGGGTACACAGATACGCAGTATTTT. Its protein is CASSFGGYTDTQYF.